This TCR beta chain appears in the sequencing data of a study of blood T cell repertoires in COVID-19 (dated by TCRdb to 2018 to 2021). About the study as a whole: Samples covering the acute and convalescent phases of COVID-19 were provided by collaborators in the United States, Italy and Spain. The repertoires were released in a freely available public database meant as a resource for research on the immune response to SARS-CoV-2. A de-identified subject ID, COVID-19 status, age in years and sex were almost always included in the sample metadata. Deeply sampled blood TCRbeta repertoires from subjects exposed to, actively infected with, or recovered from COVID-19 were included in the dataset. The prospective study material was composed of cDNA or gDNA derived from T cells, B-cell-depleted T cells, or PBMCs. The samples were drawn from the first 160 participants of the ongoing ImmuneRACE study and from 950 to 1,500 subjects provided by 6 global collaborators. HLA class I and class II types, where available, came from metadata supplied by the sample provider rather than from assay-based typing. The paper's findings and limits, for the study overall: The quantity of clinical and demographic metadata differed by source and by participant and was supplied without curation.

The immunoSEQ Assay, a bias-controlled multiplex PCR, was used to amplify TCRbeta CDR3 regions from genomic DNA. The original pipeline was this. The number of nucleated cells in each sample was estimated from the amplification of reference gene primers within the assay. Sequence reads were collapsed and filtered to measure the absolute abundance of every unique TCRbeta CDR3 rearrangement. For each sample, productive Simpson clonality was calculated by taking the square root of Simpson's diversity index across productive rearrangements. TCRdb retrieved this table from immuneACCESS and kept in-frame rearrangements only. Not all clones are present; in checked studies, unresolved V genes account for under half, and no reason is known for the remainder. V, J and clone size are taken as reported in that table, and D and trimming were inferred from the DNA itself. In all, the sample holds 75,000 to 90,000 clones, and 86% of those were seen once. Around 5% of the sample is in the top ten clones.

A word on this clone: Its antigen is still unknown. No clone much larger than this one lies a single base away; base qualities are absent.

CDR1 and CDR2 are read off the germline V gene as LGHNA and YNFKEQ. Compared with germline, V lacks 0 bases and J lacks 5 bases; bases without a gene match: 14. Inclusive of the bounding cysteine and phenylalanine, the CDR3 is 18 residues long. Only the CDR3 portion is preserved as DNA: 54 bases, with reading frame beginning at the first base. Collaborating institutions collected whole blood in K2EDTA tubes following their own protocols. For TCRbeta analysis, collaborators shipped samples as frozen whole blood, isolated PBMCs, or DNA extracted from either of those sample types. This receptor was identified in a man in his fifties with active or convalescent COVID-19. This sequence uses TRBV4-2 and TRBJ2-5, with 8 middle bases fitting TRBD2. Sequenced sample: peripheral blood. In nucleotide form, the sequence is TGTGCCAGCAGCCAAGAATGGGGGCAAGCGGGGGTTAGGGAGACCCAGTACTTC. Translated, this is CASSQEWGQAGVRETQYF.